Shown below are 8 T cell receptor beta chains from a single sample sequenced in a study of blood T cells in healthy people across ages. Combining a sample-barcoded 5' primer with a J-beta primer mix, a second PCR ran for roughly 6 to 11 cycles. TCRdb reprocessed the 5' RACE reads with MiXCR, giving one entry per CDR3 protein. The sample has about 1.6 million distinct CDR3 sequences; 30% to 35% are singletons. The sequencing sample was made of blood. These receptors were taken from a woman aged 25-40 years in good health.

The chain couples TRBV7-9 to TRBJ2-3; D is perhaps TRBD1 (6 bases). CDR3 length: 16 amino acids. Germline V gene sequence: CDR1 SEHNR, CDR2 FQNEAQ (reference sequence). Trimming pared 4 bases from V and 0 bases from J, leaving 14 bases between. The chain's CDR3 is CASSSSGQLSTDTQYF. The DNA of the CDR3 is TGTGCCAGCAGCTCATCTGGACAGCTTAGCACAGATACGCAGTATTTT.

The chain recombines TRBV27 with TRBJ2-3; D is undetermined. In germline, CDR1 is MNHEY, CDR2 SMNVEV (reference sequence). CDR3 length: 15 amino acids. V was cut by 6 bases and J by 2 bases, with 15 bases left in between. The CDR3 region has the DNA TGTGCCAGCAGCCCACGAGTCCCCTCCACAGATACGCAGTATTTT. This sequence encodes CASSPRVPSTDTQYF.

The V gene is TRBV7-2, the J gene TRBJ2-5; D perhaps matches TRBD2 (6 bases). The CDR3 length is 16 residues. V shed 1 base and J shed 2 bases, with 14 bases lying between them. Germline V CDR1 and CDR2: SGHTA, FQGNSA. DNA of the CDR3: TGTGCCAGCAGCTTAGGGCCGGGAGCCCCACAAGAGACCCAGTACTTC. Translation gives CASSLGPGAPQETQYF.

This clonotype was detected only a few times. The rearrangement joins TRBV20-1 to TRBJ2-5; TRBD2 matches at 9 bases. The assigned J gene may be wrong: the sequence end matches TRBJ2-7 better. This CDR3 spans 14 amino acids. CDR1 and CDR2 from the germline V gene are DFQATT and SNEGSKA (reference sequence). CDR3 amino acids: CSANSGGGADEQYF. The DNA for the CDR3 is TGCAGTGCCAATAGCGGGGGAGGAGCGGACGAGCAGTACTTC.

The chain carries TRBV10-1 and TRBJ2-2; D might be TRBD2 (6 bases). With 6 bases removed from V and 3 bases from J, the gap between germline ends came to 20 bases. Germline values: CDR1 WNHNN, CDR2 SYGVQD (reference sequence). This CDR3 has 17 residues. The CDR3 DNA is TGCGCCAGCAGCCAGGGAAGGGGTAGCGGAGACACCGGGGAGCTGTTTTTT. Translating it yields CASSQGRGSGDTGELFF.

CDR3 amino acids: CSAPGQGVGGQYF. The CDR3 DNA follows: TGCAGTGCTCCGGGACAGGGGGTCGGCGGGCAGTACTTC. This chain uses TRBV20-1 with TRBJ2-7; the match to TRBD1 covers 11 bases. V trimming: 5 bases; J trimming: 9 bases; junction bases outside the gene matches: 9. Germline-derived CDR1 and CDR2 are DFQATT and SNEGSKA (reference sequence). The CDR3 consists of 13 residues.

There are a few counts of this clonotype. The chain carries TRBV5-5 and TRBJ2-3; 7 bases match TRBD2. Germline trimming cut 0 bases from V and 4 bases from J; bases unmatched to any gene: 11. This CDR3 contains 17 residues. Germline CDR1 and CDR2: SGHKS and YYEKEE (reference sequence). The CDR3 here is CASSLEAGGSEADTQYF. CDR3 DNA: TGTGCCAGCAGCTTGGAGGCTGGCGGGAGTGAGGCAGATACGCAGTATTTT.

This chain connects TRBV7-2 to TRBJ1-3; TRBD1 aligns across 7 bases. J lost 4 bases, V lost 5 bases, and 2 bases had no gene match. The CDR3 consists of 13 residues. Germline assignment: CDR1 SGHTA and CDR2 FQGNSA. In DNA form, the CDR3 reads TGTGCCAGCAGCGACAGGGCCGGAAACACCATATATTTT. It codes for CASSDRAGNTIYF.